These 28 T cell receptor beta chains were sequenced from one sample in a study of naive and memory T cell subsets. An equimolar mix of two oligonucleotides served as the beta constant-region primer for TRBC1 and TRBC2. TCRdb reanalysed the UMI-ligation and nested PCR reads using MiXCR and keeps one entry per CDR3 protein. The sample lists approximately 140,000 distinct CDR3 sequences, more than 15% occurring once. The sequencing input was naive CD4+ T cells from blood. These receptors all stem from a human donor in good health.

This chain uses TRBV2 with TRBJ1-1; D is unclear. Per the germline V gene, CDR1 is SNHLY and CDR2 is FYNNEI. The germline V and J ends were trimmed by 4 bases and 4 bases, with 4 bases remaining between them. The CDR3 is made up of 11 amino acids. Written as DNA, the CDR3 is TGTGCCAGCAGTGGGGGCACTGAAGCTTTCTTT. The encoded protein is CASSGGTEAFF. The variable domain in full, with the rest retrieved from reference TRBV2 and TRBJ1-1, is EPEVTQTPSHQVTQMGQEVILRCVPISNHLYFYWYRQILGQKVEFLVSFYNNEISEKSEIFDDQFSVERPDGSNFTLKIRSTKLEDSAMYFCASSGGTEAFFGQGTRLTVV.

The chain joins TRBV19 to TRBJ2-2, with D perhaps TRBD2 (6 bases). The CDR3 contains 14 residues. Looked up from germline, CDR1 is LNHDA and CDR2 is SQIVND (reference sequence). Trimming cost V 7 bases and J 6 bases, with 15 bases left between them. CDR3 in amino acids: CASTLTSFAGELFF. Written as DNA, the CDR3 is TGTGCCAGTACCCTGACTAGTTTCGCCGGGGAGCTGTTTTTT.

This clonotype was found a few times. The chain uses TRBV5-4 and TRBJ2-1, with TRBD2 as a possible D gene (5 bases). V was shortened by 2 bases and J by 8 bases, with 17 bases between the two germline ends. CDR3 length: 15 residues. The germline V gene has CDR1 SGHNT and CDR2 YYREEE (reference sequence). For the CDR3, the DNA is TGTGCCAGCAGCTTTCAAGGGTGGGCGGGCGATGAGCAGTTCTTC. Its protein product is CASSFQGWAGDEQFF. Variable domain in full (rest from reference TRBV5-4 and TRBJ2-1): ETGVTQSPTHLIKTRGQQVTLRCSSQSGHNTVSWYQQALGQGPQFIFQYYREEENGRGNFPPRFSGLQFPNYSSELNVNALELDDSALYLCASSFQGWAGDEQFFGPGTRLTVL.

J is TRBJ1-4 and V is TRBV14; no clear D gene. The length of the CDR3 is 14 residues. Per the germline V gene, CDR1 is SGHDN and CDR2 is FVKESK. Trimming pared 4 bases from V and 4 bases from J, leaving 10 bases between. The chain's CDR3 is CASSRGRDNEKLFF. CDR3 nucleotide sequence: TGTGCCAGCAGCCGTGGACGGGATAATGAAAAACTGTTTTTT.

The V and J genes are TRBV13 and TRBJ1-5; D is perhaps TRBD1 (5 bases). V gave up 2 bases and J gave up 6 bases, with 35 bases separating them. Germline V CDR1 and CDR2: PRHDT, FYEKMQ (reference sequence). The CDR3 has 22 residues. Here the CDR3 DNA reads TGTGCCAGCAGCTTACCATCACCTGGGACGGCCAGGAGAGAGTTCGAGGGTCAGCCCCAGCATTTT. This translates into CASSLPSPGTARREFEGQPQHF.

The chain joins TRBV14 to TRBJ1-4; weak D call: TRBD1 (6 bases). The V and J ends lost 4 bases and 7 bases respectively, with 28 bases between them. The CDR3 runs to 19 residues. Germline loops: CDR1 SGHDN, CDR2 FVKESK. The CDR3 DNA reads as TGTGCCAGCAGCCCGAGGAGCAGGGGCGCCGGTTCGGCGGGTGAAAAACTGTTTTTT. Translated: CASSPRSRGAGSAGEKLFF.

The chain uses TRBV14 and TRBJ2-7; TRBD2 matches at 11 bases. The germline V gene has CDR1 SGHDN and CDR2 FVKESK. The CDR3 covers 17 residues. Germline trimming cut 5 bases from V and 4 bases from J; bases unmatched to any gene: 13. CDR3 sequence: CASSEKRPGLAAYEQYF. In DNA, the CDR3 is TGTGCCAGCAGCGAAAAACGTCCGGGACTAGCGGCTTACGAGCAGTACTTC.

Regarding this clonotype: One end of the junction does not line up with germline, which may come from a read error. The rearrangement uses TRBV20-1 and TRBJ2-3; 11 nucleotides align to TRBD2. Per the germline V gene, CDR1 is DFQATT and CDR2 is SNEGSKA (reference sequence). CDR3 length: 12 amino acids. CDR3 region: CSASTSGGTQYF. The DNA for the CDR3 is TGCAGCGCTAGTACTAGCGGGGGAACGCAGTATTTT.

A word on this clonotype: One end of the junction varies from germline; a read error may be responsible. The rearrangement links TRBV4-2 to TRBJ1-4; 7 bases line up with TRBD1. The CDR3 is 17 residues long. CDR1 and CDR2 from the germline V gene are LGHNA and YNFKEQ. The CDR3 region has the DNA TGTGCCAGCAGCCAAGATTTGAGCCCTCCCAGTCCGGGACAGCGCATTTTT. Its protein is CASSQDLSPPSPGQRIF.

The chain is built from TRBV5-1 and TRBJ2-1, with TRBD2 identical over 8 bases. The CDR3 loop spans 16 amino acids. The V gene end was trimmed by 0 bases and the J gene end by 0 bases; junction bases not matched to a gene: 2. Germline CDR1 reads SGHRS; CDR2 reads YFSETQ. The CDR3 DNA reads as TGCGCCAGCAGCTTGGGACTAGCGAGCTCCTACAATGAGCAGTTCTTC. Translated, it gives CASSLGLASSYNEQFF.

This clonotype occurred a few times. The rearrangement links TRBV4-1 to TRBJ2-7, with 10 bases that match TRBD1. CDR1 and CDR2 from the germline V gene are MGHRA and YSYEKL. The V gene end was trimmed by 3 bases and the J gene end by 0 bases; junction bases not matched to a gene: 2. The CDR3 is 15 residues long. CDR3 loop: CASSHGTGVSYEQYF. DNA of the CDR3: TGCGCCAGCAGCCATGGGACAGGGGTCTCCTACGAGCAGTACTTC.

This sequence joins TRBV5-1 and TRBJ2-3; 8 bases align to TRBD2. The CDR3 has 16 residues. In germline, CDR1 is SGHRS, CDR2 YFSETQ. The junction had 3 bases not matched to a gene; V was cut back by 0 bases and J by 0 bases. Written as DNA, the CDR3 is TGCGCCAGCAGCTTGGGAGTAGCGGGGAGCACAGATACGCAGTATTTT. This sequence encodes CASSLGVAGSTDTQYF.

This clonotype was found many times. The CDR3 DNA reads TGTGCCAGCAGCTTAGCGAGCTCCTACAATGAGCAGTTCTTC. Translated: CASSLASSYNEQFF. This chain links TRBV11-3 with TRBJ2-1, with D unclear. The CDR3 has 14 amino acids. The germline gives CDR1 SGHNT, CDR2 YENEEA. Trimming shortened V by 1 base and J by 0 bases, and 4 bases separated the two germline ends.

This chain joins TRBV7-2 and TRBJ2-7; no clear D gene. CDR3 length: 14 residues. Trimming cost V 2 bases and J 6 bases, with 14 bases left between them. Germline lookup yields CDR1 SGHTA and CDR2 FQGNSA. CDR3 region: CASSLQEGRSEQYF. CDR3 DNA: TGTGCCAGCAGCTTACAGGAAGGGCGTAGCGAGCAGTACTTC.

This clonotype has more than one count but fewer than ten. The CDR3 DNA follows: TGTGCCAGCAGCTCCACGGGCCTGTCGCCCAAAGAGACCCAGTACTTC. Its translation: CASSSTGLSPKETQYF. J is TRBJ2-5 and V is TRBV7-7; D is undetermined. CDR3 length equals 16 residues. Per germline, CDR1 SSHAT and CDR2 FNYEAQ (reference sequence). V was shortened by 4 bases and J by 3 bases, with 18 bases between the two germline ends.

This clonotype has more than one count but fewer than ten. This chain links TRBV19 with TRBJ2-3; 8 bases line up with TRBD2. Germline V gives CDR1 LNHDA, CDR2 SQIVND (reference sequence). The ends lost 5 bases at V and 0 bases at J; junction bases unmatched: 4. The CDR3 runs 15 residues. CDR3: CASSSLAESTDTQYF. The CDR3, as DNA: TGTGCCAGTAGTTCACTAGCGGAGAGCACAGATACGCAGTATTTT.

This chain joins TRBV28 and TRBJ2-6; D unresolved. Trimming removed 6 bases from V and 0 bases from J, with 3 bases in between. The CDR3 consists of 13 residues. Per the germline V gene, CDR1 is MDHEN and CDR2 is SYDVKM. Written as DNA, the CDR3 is TGTGCCAGCAGAAGCTCTGGGGCCAACGTCCTGACTTTC. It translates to CASRSSGANVLTF.

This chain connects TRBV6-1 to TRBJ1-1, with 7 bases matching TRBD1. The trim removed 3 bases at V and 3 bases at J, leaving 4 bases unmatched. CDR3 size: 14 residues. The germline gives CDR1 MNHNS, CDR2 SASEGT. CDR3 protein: CASSDPQGYTEAFF. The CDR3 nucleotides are TGTGCCAGCAGTGACCCACAGGGGTACACTGAAGCTTTCTTT.

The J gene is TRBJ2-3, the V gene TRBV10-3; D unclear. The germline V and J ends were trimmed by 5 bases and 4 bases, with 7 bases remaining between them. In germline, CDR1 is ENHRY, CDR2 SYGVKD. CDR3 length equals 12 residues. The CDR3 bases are TGTGCCATCAGTCGACAATCAGATACGCAGTATTTT. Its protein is CAISRQSDTQYF.

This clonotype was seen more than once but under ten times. The CDR3 nucleotides read TGTGCCAGCAGCTTAGCCGCGGGGGGAGATACGCAGTATTTT. The encoded protein is CASSLAAGGDTQYF. The chain joins TRBV7-9 to TRBJ2-3; 8 bases agree with TRBD2. The J segment lost 5 bases and the V segment lost 0 bases, leaving 1 base of the junction unmatched. In germline, CDR1 is SEHNR, CDR2 FQNEAQ (reference sequence). The CDR3 runs 14 residues.

The CDR3 bases are TGTGCCAGCAGCTTTAACGGGGTAGCATTGGATACGCAGTATTTT. Translated, it gives CASSFNGVALDTQYF. The rearrangement links TRBV11-2 to TRBJ2-3, with D tentatively TRBD2 (5 bases). Between the trimmed V and J ends, which lost 3 bases and 6 bases, there was a span of 16 bases. The CDR3 runs 15 residues. The germline CDR1 and CDR2 sequences are SGHAT and FQNNGV.

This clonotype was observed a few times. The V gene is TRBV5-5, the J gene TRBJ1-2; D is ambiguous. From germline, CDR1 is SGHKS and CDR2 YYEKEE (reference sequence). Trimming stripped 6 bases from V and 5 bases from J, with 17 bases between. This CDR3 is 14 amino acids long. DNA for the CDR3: TGTGCCAGCACCCTGCCGGGGATCGTTTATGGCTACACCTTC. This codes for CASTLPGIVYGYTF.

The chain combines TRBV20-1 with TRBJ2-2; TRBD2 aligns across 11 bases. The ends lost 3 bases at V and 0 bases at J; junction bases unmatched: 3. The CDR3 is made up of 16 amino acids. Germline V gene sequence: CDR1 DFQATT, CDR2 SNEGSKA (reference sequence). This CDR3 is CSARVAGGPNTGELFF. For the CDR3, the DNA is TGCAGTGCTAGGGTAGCGGGAGGGCCGAACACCGGGGAGCTGTTTTTT.

The CDR3 reads CASSLERSRLNEQFF. CDR3 DNA: TGTGCCAGCAGTTTGGAGCGAAGTCGGTTGAATGAGCAGTTCTTC. The V and J genes are TRBV27 and TRBJ2-1, with D unresolved. CDR1 is MNHEY, CDR2 SMNVEV, per germline (reference sequence). Trimming cost V 3 bases and J 7 bases, with 16 bases left between them. The CDR3 length is 15 residues.

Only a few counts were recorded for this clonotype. The CDR3 spells CSASRGSYEQYF. The CDR3, as DNA: TGCAGTGCTAGCAGGGGTTCCTACGAGCAGTACTTC. The chain links TRBV20-1 to TRBJ2-7, with TRBD1 as a possible D gene (6 bases). From germline, CDR1 is DFQATT and CDR2 SNEGSKA (reference sequence). V lost 3 bases to trimming and J lost 1 base, with 7 bases between them. The CDR3 is made up of 12 amino acids.

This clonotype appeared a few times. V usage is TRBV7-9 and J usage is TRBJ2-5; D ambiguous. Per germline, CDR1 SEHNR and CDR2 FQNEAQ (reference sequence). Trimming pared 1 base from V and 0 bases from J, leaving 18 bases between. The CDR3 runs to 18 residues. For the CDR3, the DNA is TGTGCCAGCAGCTTAGTAGGCCGGAACAAATTGTACCAAGAGACCCAGTACTTC. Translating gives CASSLVGRNKLYQETQYF.

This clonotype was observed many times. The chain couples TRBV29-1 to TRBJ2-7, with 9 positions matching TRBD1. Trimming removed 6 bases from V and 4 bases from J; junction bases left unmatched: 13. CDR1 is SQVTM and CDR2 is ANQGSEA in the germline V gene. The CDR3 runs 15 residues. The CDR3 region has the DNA TGCAGCGTCACCACTCGACCGGGACAGGGATACGAGCAGTACTTC. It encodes CSVTTRPGQGYEQYF.

The CDR3 nucleotides read TGTGCCAGCAGTCCGGGGACTGCGGCGTATAGCAATCAGCCCCAGCATTTT. It yields the protein CASSPGTAAYSNQPQHF. The chain has TRBV27 and TRBJ1-5; perhaps TRBD1 as D (5 bases). The CDR3 has 17 residues. Trimming stripped 5 bases from V and 0 bases from J, with 17 bases between. CDR1 is MNHEY and CDR2 is SMNVEV in the germline V gene (reference sequence).